This is a list of T cell receptor beta chains from one sample in a study of T cell repertoires in aging, cancer and after chemotherapy. In TCRdb, the multiplex PCR reads were re-called with MiXCR into one record per CDR3 protein. The table lists a few thousand distinct CDR3 sequences, approximately 23% of them singletons. The sample comprised blood. Every receptor here comes from a human donor with a solid tumor. CDR3s include the opening cysteine and the closing phenylalanine or tryptophan. The order of the fields is CDR3 protein, CDR3 DNA, J gene, clone size, V gene, D gene. D genes are given only for firm matches. Clone size is stated in some rows and not others, as once, few, many or a class when expanded.

cdr3_aa: CASTPRGGSTDTQYF; cdr3_nt: TGTGCCAGTACTCCTAGGGGGGGCTCCACAGATACGCAGTATTTT; j_call: TRBJ2-3; clone_size: medium-sized; v_call: TRBV19; d_call: NA
cdr3_aa: CASRTVNPYGYTF; cdr3_nt: TGTGCCAGTCGGACGGTCAACCCCTATGGCTACACCTTC; j_call: TRBJ1-2; clone_size: medium-sized; v_call: TRBV6-2/TRBV6-3; d_call: NA
cdr3_aa: CASSLPSGGAGNTIYF; cdr3_nt: TGTGCCAGCAGCTTGCCATCCGGGGGGGCCGGAAACACCATATATTTT; j_call: TRBJ1-3; clone_size: medium-sized; v_call: TRBV5-5; d_call: NA
cdr3_aa: CASSQGRGPQETQYF; cdr3_nt: TGTGCCAGCAGCCAAGGGAGAGGGCCCCAAGAGACCCAGTACTTC; j_call: TRBJ2-5; clone_size: NA; v_call: TRBV2; d_call: NA
cdr3_aa: CSEAGLAKNIQYF; cdr3_nt: TGCAGTGAGGCGGGGCTAGCCAAAAACATTCAGTACTTC; j_call: TRBJ2-4; clone_size: NA; v_call: TRBV20-1; d_call: NA
cdr3_aa: CASSRQGGGNQPQHF; cdr3_nt: TGTGCCAGCAGTAGACAGGGGGGAGGCAATCAGCCCCAGCATTTT; j_call: TRBJ1-5; clone_size: medium-sized; v_call: TRBV6-5; d_call: TRBD1
cdr3_aa: CAISESRGLAEQETQYF; cdr3_nt: TGTGCCATCAGTGAGTCGAGAGGGTTGGCGGAGCAAGAGACCCAGTACTTC; j_call: TRBJ2-5; clone_size: few; v_call: TRBV10-3; d_call: NA
cdr3_aa: CASSLAGAPTSNEQFF; cdr3_nt: TGTGCCAGCAGTTTGGCGGGGGCCCCGACCTCTAATGAGCAGTTCTTC; j_call: TRBJ2-1; clone_size: medium-sized; v_call: TRBV27; d_call: NA
cdr3_aa: CASSQEGTCWNYGYTF; cdr3_nt: TGCGCCAGCAGCCAAGAGGGCACATGCTGGAACTATGGCTACACCTTC; j_call: TRBJ1-2; clone_size: once; v_call: TRBV4-3; d_call: NA
cdr3_aa: CATSRGGPGSEQYF; cdr3_nt: TGTGCCACCAGCAGAGGGGGGCCGGGGAGCGAGCAGTACTTC; j_call: TRBJ2-7; clone_size: medium-sized; v_call: TRBV15; d_call: NA
cdr3_aa: CASSLGAGGQEQYF; cdr3_nt: TGCGCCAGCAGCTTGGGAGCGGGGGGGCAAGAGCAGTACTTC; j_call: TRBJ2-7; clone_size: NA; v_call: TRBV5-1; d_call: TRBD2
cdr3_aa: CASSGAGGPVTGELFF; cdr3_nt: TGCGCCAGCAGCGGAGCGGGGGGGCCGGTCACCGGGGAGCTGTTTTTT; j_call: TRBJ2-2; clone_size: NA; v_call: TRBV5-1; d_call: TRBD2
cdr3_aa: CASSRDRGLYEQYF; cdr3_nt: TGTGCCAGTAGCCGGGACAGGGGACTCTACGAGCAGTACTTC; j_call: TRBJ2-7; clone_size: few; v_call: TRBV19; d_call: TRBD1
cdr3_aa: CASSLEAGNYGYTF; cdr3_nt: TGCGCCAGCAGCTTGGAGGCAGGGAACTATGGCTACACCTTC; j_call: TRBJ1-2; clone_size: NA; v_call: TRBV5-1; d_call: NA
cdr3_aa: CASTLTASSYEQYF; cdr3_nt: TGTGCCAGTACCCTGACAGCCAGCTCCTACGAGCAGTACTTC; j_call: TRBJ2-7; clone_size: large; v_call: TRBV19; d_call: NA
cdr3_aa: CASSLSPPAGGGDTQYF; cdr3_nt: TGTGCCAGCAGCTTATCCCCGCCTGCGGGGGGCGGGGATACGCAGTATTTT; j_call: TRBJ2-3; clone_size: few; v_call: TRBV7-2; d_call: TRBD2
cdr3_aa: CASSYSGGGAMFEQFF; cdr3_nt: TGTGCCAGCAGTTACTCGGGGGGGGGGGCTATGTTTGAGCAGTTCTTC; j_call: TRBJ2-1; clone_size: few; v_call: TRBV6-5; d_call: NA
cdr3_aa: CASRTTGVETQYF; cdr3_nt: TGTGCCAGCAGAACCACAGGTGTTGAGACCCAGTACTTC; j_call: TRBJ2-5; clone_size: few; v_call: TRBV6-2/TRBV6-3; d_call: NA
cdr3_aa: CASSLGGATTQYF; cdr3_nt: TGTGCAAGCAGTTTGGGGGGGGCCACGACCCAGTACTTC; j_call: TRBJ2-5; clone_size: NA; v_call: TRBV27; d_call: NA
cdr3_aa: CASSKLGGAPPYEQYF; cdr3_nt: TGTGCCAGCAGTAAGTTAGGGGGCGCCCCCCCCTACGAGCAGTACTTC; j_call: TRBJ2-7; clone_size: NA; v_call: TRBV12-3/TRBV12-4; d_call: TRBD1
cdr3_aa: CASSYRGGEHGYTF; cdr3_nt: TGCGCCAGCAGCTATAGGGGGGGCGAGCATGGCTACACCTTC; j_call: TRBJ1-2; clone_size: few; v_call: TRBV5-1; d_call: NA
cdr3_aa: CASSYRLQGGQETQYF; cdr3_nt: TGTGCCAGCAGTTACCGACTCCAGGGAGGTCAAGAGACCCAGTACTTC; j_call: TRBJ2-5; clone_size: large; v_call: TRBV6-5; d_call: NA
cdr3_aa: CASSQGTITGELFF; cdr3_nt: TGCGCCAGCAGCCAAGGGACTATCACCGGGGAGCTGTTTTTT; j_call: TRBJ2-2; clone_size: few; v_call: TRBV4-3; d_call: NA
cdr3_aa: CASSIGRVRGDEKLFF; cdr3_nt: TGTGCCAGCAGCATCGGCAGGGTTAGAGGGGATGAAAAACTGTTTTTT; j_call: TRBJ1-4; clone_size: NA; v_call: TRBV7-2; d_call: NA
cdr3_aa: CAWQSYNEQFF; cdr3_nt: TGTGCCTGGCAATCCTACAATGAGCAGTTCTTC; j_call: TRBJ2-1; clone_size: medium-sized; v_call: TRBV30; d_call: NA
cdr3_aa: CASSLTTVSSGNTIYF; cdr3_nt: TGCGCCAGCAGCCTAACGACCGTAAGCTCTGGAAACACCATATATTTT; j_call: TRBJ1-3; clone_size: NA; v_call: TRBV5-1; d_call: NA
cdr3_aa: CSARELTQYF; cdr3_nt: TGCAGTGCTAGAGAACTAACGCAGTATTTT; j_call: TRBJ2-3; clone_size: few; v_call: TRBV20-1; d_call: NA
cdr3_aa: CSARPTGYSNQPQHF; cdr3_nt: TGCAGTGCTAGACCTACAGGTTATAGCAATCAGCCCCAGCATTTT; j_call: TRBJ1-5; clone_size: NA; v_call: TRBV20-1; d_call: NA
cdr3_aa: CASSFDRATDTQYF; cdr3_nt: TGTGCCAGCAGCTTCGACAGGGCCACAGATACGCAGTATTTT; j_call: TRBJ2-3; clone_size: NA; v_call: TRBV11-2; d_call: TRBD1